The 9 T cell receptor beta chains below were found in one sample sequenced in a study of T cell repertoires in aging, cancer and after chemotherapy. Rearranged V-D-J TRB sequences were amplified with a mixed TRB-A/B primer pool. TCRdb re-analysed the multiplex PCR reads in MiXCR, keeping a single row per CDR3 protein. This sample has fewer than 15,000 distinct CDR3 sequences, with about 29% found just once. TCR beta rearrangements were amplified from peripheral blood genomic DNA. Input material: blood. The receptors were gathered from a human donor with a blood cancer.

As regards this clonotype: This may stem from a read error, because a much larger clone lies one nucleotide away. The chain uses TRBV6-4 and TRBJ2-2; TRBD1 might be the D (8 bases). CDR3 length equals 15 residues. Germline values: CDR1 MRHNA, CDR2 SNTAGT. V was clipped by 6 bases and J by 6 bases, with 17 bases between them. CDR3 loop: CASSHGQGGSGELFF. The CDR3 DNA sequence: TGTGCCAGCAGCCATGGACAGGGAGGGTCCGGGGAGCTGTTTTTT.

The chain recombines TRBV7-6 with TRBJ2-3; 7 positions match TRBD2. Germline-derived CDR1 and CDR2 are SGHVS and FNYEAQ. With 5 bases clipped from V and 6 bases from J, the junction kept 8 bases outside the gene matches. The CDR3 consists of 14 residues. The CDR3 coding sequence is TGTGCCAGCAGCCCGGGAGGACAAGGGGATACGCAGTATTTT. Translating gives CASSPGGQGDTQYF.

This clonotype is labeled medium-sized. The genes are TRBV18 and TRBJ2-1; a weak D match, TRBD1 (5 bases). The CDR3 sequence is 13 residues long. V was cut by 3 bases and J by 8 bases, with 11 bases left in between. Germline CDR1 reads KGHSH; CDR2 reads LQKENI. The CDR3 DNA follows: TGTGCCAGCTCACCCCCACAGGAGTATGAGCAGTTCTTC. It codes for CASSPPQEYEQFF.

There are a few counts of this clonotype. CDR3 coding DNA: TGTGCCAGCAGTTTAAAGGCGAACAGCAATCAGCCCCAGCATTTT. Translated: CASSLKANSNQPQHF. The genes are TRBV27 and TRBJ1-5; no clear D gene. V shed 2 bases and J shed 1 base, with 9 bases lying between them. The CDR3 contains 15 residues. Germline CDR1 is MNHEY and CDR2 is SMNVEV (reference sequence).

This clonotype is medium-sized. The V and J genes are TRBV12-3 or TRBV12-4 and TRBJ2-3; D is unclear. The ends were cut back, 4 bases at V and 4 bases at J, with 3 bases in the middle. The CDR3 length is 11 residues. CDR3 DNA: TGTGCCAGCAGTTACGCAGATACGCAGTATTTT. Encoded protein: CASSYADTQYF.

This clonotype is termed medium-sized (0.01 to 0.1%). This rearrangement joins TRBV18 to TRBJ1-6; TRBD1 matches 7 bases. Germline-derived CDR1 and CDR2 are KGHSH and LQKENI. There are 14 residues in the CDR3. With 3 bases clipped from V and 10 bases from J, the junction kept 6 bases outside the gene matches. The CDR3 here is CASSPDRSGSPLHF. The CDR3 nucleotides are TGTGCCAGCTCACCGGACAGGTCGGGGTCACCCCTCCACTTT. The variable domain in full, with the rest retrieved from reference TRBV18 and TRBJ1-6, is NAGVMQNPRHLVRRRGQEARLRCSPMKGHSHVYWYRQLPEEGLKFMVYLQKENIIDESGMPKERFSAEFPKEGPSILRIQQVVRGDSAAYFCASSPDRSGSPLHFGNGTRLTVT.

This clonotype was recorded a few times. The chain carries TRBV6-5 and TRBJ1-4; D is possibly TRBD1 (5 bases). The V end lost 0 bases, the J end lost 4 bases, and 15 bases lay between the germline ends. Germline CDR1 MNHEY, CDR2 SVGAGI. This CDR3 has 17 amino acids. The CDR3 loop is CASSYSARAVDNEKLFF. The DNA of the CDR3 is TGTGCCAGCAGTTACTCGGCCAGGGCAGTGGATAATGAAAAACTGTTTTTT.

By share, this clonotype ranks as medium-sized. This chain connects TRBV19 to TRBJ1-4; 10 bases are shared with TRBD1. Germline V gene lookup returns CDR1 LNHDA and CDR2 SQIVND (reference sequence). V was clipped by 3 bases and J by 8 bases; unmatched bases: 3. The CDR3 extends over 14 amino acids. The chain's CDR3 is CASSIDRGLEKLFF. CDR3 DNA sequence: TGTGCCAGTAGTATTGACAGGGGGCTCGAAAAACTGTTTTTT.

V gene TRBV20-1 combines with J gene TRBJ1-1, with D tentatively TRBD1 (6 bases). The length of the CDR3 is 14 residues. The germline CDR1 and CDR2 sequences are DFQATT and SNEGSKA (reference sequence). The ends were cut back, 0 bases at V and 4 bases at J, with 12 bases in the middle. The CDR3 sequence is CSAREGGPATEAFF. The CDR3 nucleotides read TGCAGTGCTAGAGAGGGGGGCCCGGCCACTGAAGCTTTCTTT.